Shown below are 31 T cell receptor beta chains from a single sample sequenced in a study of T cell clusters in autoimmune cytopenias. TRB amplification used 250 ng of peripheral blood genomic DNA. TRB rearrangements were amplified by touch-down multiplex PCR with mixed TRB-A/B primers. From the multiplex PCR reads, TCRdb lists one entry per CDR3 protein and no DNA. This table holds 15,000 or so distinct CDR3 sequences. The sequencing input was peripheral blood. These receptors all stem from a human donor with an autoimmune cytopenia or autoimmune hepatitis (not recorded which).

This chain uses TRBV5-6 with TRBJ2-3; lacking DNA, the TRBD1 call made by TCRdb goes unchecked. CDR3 length: 15 amino acids. Germline V CDR1 and CDR2: SGHDT, YYEEEE. The CDR3 loop is CASSFPTRGTDTQYF. The full variable domain, its missing parts supplied by reference TRBV5-6 and TRBJ2-3, is DAGVTQSPTHLIKTRGQQVTLRCSPKSGHDTVSWYQQALGQGPQFIFQYYEEEERQRGNFPDRFSGHQFPNYSSELNVNALLLGDSALYLCASSFPTRGTDTQYFGPGTRLTVL.

The chain uses TRBV29-1 and TRBJ2-1; the TRBD2 assignment by TCRdb is unverifiable without DNA. This CDR3 region has 15 residues. Germline assignment: CDR1 SQVTM and CDR2 ANQGSEA. CDR3 loop: CSVVAGGGSYNEQFF.

The CDR3 region is CATSSEQGANEKLFF. J is TRBJ1-4 and V is TRBV15; with no DNA, the TCRdb D assignment of TRBD1 cannot be verified. Germline assignment: CDR1 LNHNV and CDR2 YYDKDF (reference sequence). The CDR3 consists of 15 residues.

The rearrangement links TRBV11-2 to TRBJ2-1. This CDR3 comprises 15 residues. Germline loops: CDR1 SGHAT, CDR2 FQNNGV. CDR3 loop: CASSMLRRRGNEQFF. Combining the CDR3 with reference TRBV11-2 and TRBJ2-1 gives the whole variable domain EAGVAQSPRYKIIEKRQSVAFWCNPISGHATLYWYQQILGQGPKLLIQFQNNGVVDDSQLPKDRFSAERLKGVDSTLKIQPAKLEDSAVYLCASSMLRRRGNEQFFGPGTRLTVL.

The rearrangement joins TRBV18 to TRBJ2-1; TCRdb lists TRBD2, though no DNA is available to test this call. The CDR3 is 15 residues long. Germline CDR1 KGHSH, CDR2 LQKENI. CDR3 sequence reads: CASSPDYGGSSEQFF. Together with reference TRBV18 and TRBJ2-1, the CDR3 gives the full variable domain: NAGVMQNPRHLVRRRGQEARLRCSPMKGHSHVYWYRQLPEEGLKFMVYLQKENIIDESGMPKERFSAEFPKEGPSILRIQQVVRGDSAAYFCASSPDYGGSSEQFFGPGTRLTVL.

The rearrangement uses TRBV5-6 and TRBJ2-3; the TRBD2 assignment by TCRdb is unverifiable without DNA. CDR1 SGHDT and CDR2 YYEEEE come from the germline V gene. The CDR3 has 16 amino acids. The CDR3 loop reads CASSPGVAASTDTQYF.

The chain couples TRBV21-1 to TRBJ2-7. TRBV21-1 constitutes a pseudogene. The length of the CDR3 is 15 residues. CDR3 region: CASSKRTQSIYEQYF.

The V and J genes are TRBV30 and TRBJ1-1. CDR3 length: 12 amino acids. CDR1 is GTSNPN, CDR2 SVGIG, per germline (reference sequence). The CDR3 protein is CAWSVGNTEAFF.

The rearrangement uses TRBV12-3 or TRBV12-4 and TRBJ1-4; TCRdb calls TRBD1, which cannot be checked without DNA. This CDR3 spans 14 amino acids. The CDR3 loop reads CASDSGTGDEKLFF.

The V gene is TRBV7-9, the J gene TRBJ2-1; the D call from TCRdb, TRBD1, cannot be confirmed without DNA. The CDR3 length is 14 residues. Germline V gene lookup returns CDR1 SEHNR and CDR2 FQNEAQ (reference sequence). The CDR3: CASSLRDRGSEQFF.

This chain links TRBV5-6 with TRBJ2-7. This CDR3 is 16 amino acids long. The germline gives CDR1 SGHDT, CDR2 YYEEEE. The CDR3: CASSSFGRQSSYEQYF.

This clonotype is medium-sized by frequency. The rearrangement links TRBV20-1 to TRBJ2-1; TCRdb proposes TRBD2, but this gene call is untestable without DNA. The germline V gene encodes CDR1 DFQATT and CDR2 SNEGSKA (reference sequence). CDR3 length: 18 amino acids. The CDR3 loop reads CSARPIGRTSGTYNEQFF.

This clonotype registers medium-sized by frequency. The CDR3 spells CASRGLPGELFF. The chain has TRBV27 and TRBJ2-2. The CDR3 runs 12 residues. Germline assignment: CDR1 MNHEY and CDR2 SMNVEV (reference sequence).

The chain recombines TRBV5-6 with TRBJ1-4; the TRBD1 assignment by TCRdb is unverifiable without DNA. The CDR3 covers 14 residues. The germline V gene has CDR1 SGHDT and CDR2 YYEEEE. CDR3 sequence reads: CASSPIGPGEKLFF. The entire variable domain, with the rest obtained from reference TRBV5-6 and TRBJ1-4, is as follows: DAGVTQSPTHLIKTRGQQVTLRCSPKSGHDTVSWYQQALGQGPQFIFQYYEEEERQRGNFPDRFSGHQFPNYSSELNVNALLLGDSALYLCASSPIGPGEKLFFGSGTQLSVL.

The chain recombines TRBV19 with TRBJ1-4; TCRdb's assignment of TRBD1 cannot be checked, as there is no DNA. The CDR3 is 15 amino acids. The germline CDR1 and CDR2 sequences are LNHDA and SQIVND (reference sequence). The CDR3 loop is CASSTGGAINEKLFF.

The CDR3 sequence is CASSSRTGSDEQYF. V is TRBV6-2 or TRBV6-3 and J is TRBJ2-7; TCRdb's D call, TRBD1, is unchecked because there is no DNA. The germline CDR1 and CDR2 sequences are MNHEY and SVGEGT. The CDR3 covers 14 residues.

This chain connects TRBV27 to TRBJ2-7. Germline V gene sequence: CDR1 MNHEY, CDR2 SMNVEV (reference sequence). The CDR3 contains 13 residues. The CDR3 is CASSLTETYEQYF.

This clonotype ranks as medium-sized in terms of frequency. CDR3 sequence reads: CASRAEWGRTDTQYF. This chain connects TRBV27 to TRBJ2-3; TCRdb outputs TRBD1, but without DNA this stays unchecked. From germline, CDR1 is MNHEY and CDR2 SMNVEV (reference sequence). The CDR3 is made up of 15 amino acids.

The genes are TRBV6-5 and TRBJ1-1; the D gene TCRdb calls, TRBD1, cannot be checked with no DNA. Germline loops: CDR1 MNHEY, CDR2 SVGAGI. The CDR3 extends over 13 amino acids. CDR3 protein: CASNRRGNTEAFF.

This chain uses TRBV19 with TRBJ2-1; TCRdb's assignment of TRBD2 cannot be checked, as there is no DNA. Looked up from germline, CDR1 is LNHDA and CDR2 is SQIVND (reference sequence). The CDR3 length is 13 residues. The CDR3 region is CASSIGGRGEQFF.

The rearrangement uses TRBV19 and TRBJ1-1; TCRdb's D call, TRBD1, is unchecked because there is no DNA. Germline CDR1 and CDR2: LNHDA and SQIVND (reference sequence). CDR3 length: 14 amino acids. CDR3 residues: CASRETGIRTEAFF.

The V gene is TRBV6-5, the J gene TRBJ2-4. CDR3 length equals 16 residues. Germline CDR1 and CDR2: MNHEY and SVGAGI. This CDR3 is CASSENHIGAKNIQYF.

The V and J genes are TRBV27 and TRBJ2-1; TCRdb indicates TRBD2, and absent DNA this call remains unverified. In germline, CDR1 is MNHEY, CDR2 SMNVEV (reference sequence). This CDR3 comprises 16 residues. CDR3: CASSLAGGPSYNEQFF.

J is TRBJ2-2 and V is TRBV12-3 or TRBV12-4; TCRdb gives TRBD2 as the D gene, but with no DNA this cannot be confirmed. The CDR3 consists of 15 residues. CDR3 in amino acids: CASSLAGGRPGELFF.

CDR3 region: CASSPFSGTENSPLHF. The V call is TRBV27, the J call TRBJ1-6; the D call from TCRdb, TRBD1, cannot be confirmed without DNA. Germline assignment: CDR1 MNHEY and CDR2 SMNVEV (reference sequence). The length of the CDR3 is 16 residues.

V is TRBV19 and J is TRBJ1-2. Looked up from germline, CDR1 is LNHDA and CDR2 is SQIVND (reference sequence). This CDR3 has 13 amino acids. CDR3 sequence: CASTVGPNYGYTF.

The chain couples TRBV29-1 to TRBJ1-1. The CDR3 is made up of 11 amino acids. Germline V CDR1 and CDR2: SQVTM, ANQGSEA. The CDR3 reads CSVELGLRAFF. The full variable domain, completed using reference TRBV29-1 and TRBJ1-1, is SAVISQKPSRDICQRGTSLTIQCQVDSQVTMMFWYRQQPGQSLTLIATANQGSEATYESGFVIDKFPISRPNLTFSTLTVSNMSPEDSSIYLCSVELGLRAFFGQGTRLTVV.

The rearrangement uses TRBV25-1 and TRBJ2-2; as DNA is missing, the TRBD2 call by TCRdb cannot be tested. Germline V gives CDR1 MGHDK, CDR2 SYGVNS. The CDR3 is 14 residues long. CDR3 protein: CASSDLASTGELFF.

This clonotype shows up as medium-sized (0.01 to 0.1%) by frequency. V is TRBV19 and J is TRBJ2-3; with no DNA, the TCRdb D assignment of TRBD2 cannot be verified. In germline, CDR1 is LNHDA, CDR2 SQIVND (reference sequence). The CDR3 has 16 residues. The CDR3 reads CASTVEASGITDTQYF.

This chain joins TRBV15 and TRBJ2-2; TCRdb gives TRBD2 as the D gene, but with no DNA this cannot be confirmed. This CDR3 comprises 14 residues. Germline lookup yields CDR1 LNHNV and CDR2 YYDKDF (reference sequence). CDR3 amino acids: CATATSWVVGELFF.

The chain carries TRBV5-6 and TRBJ2-3. In germline, CDR1 is SGHDT, CDR2 YYEEEE. The CDR3 has 14 residues. The CDR3 is CASSLDGGTDTQYF.